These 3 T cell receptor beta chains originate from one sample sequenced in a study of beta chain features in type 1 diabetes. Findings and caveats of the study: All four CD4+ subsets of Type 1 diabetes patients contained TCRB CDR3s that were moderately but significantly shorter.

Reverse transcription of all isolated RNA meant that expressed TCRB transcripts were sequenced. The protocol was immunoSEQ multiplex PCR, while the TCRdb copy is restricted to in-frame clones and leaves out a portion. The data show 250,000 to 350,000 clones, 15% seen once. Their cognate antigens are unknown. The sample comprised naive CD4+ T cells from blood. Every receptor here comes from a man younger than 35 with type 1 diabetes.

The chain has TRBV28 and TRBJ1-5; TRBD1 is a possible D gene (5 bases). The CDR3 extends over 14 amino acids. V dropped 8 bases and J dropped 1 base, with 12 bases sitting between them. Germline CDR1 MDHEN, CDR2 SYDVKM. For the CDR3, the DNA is TGTGCCAGCGGCGGGGGGGGAAGCAATCAGCCCCAGCATTTT. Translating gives CASGGGGSNQPQHF. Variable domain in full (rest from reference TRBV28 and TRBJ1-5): DVKVTQSSRYLVKRTGEKVFLECVQDMDHENMFWYRQDPGLGLRLIYFSYDVKMKEKGDIPEGYSVSREKKERFSLILESASTNQTSMYLCASGGGGSNQPQHFGDGTRLSIL.

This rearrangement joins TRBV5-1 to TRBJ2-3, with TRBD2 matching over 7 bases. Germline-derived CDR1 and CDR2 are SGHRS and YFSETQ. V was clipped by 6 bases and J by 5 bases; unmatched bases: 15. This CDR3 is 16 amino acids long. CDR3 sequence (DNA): TGCGCCAGCACTTTAGGGGCGGGAGCGATGGGAGATACGCAGTATTTT. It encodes CASTLGAGAMGDTQYF.

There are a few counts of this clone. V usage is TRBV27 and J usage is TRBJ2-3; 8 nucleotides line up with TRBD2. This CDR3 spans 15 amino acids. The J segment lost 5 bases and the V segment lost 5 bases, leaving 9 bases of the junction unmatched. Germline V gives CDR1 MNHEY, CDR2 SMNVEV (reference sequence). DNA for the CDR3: TGTGCCAGCAGTCCCGGGACGGGAGGGCGAGATACGCAGTATTTT. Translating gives CASSPGTGGRDTQYF.